The 8 T cell receptor beta chains presented below share a single source sample, sequenced in a study of neurological immune-mediated disorders. In TCRdb, the 5' RACE reads were re-called with MiXCR into one record per CDR3 protein. Here the sample spans just under 45,000 distinct CDR3 sequences, about an eighth being singletons. The specimen sequenced was PBMCs. These receptors all come from a female donor in good health.

Ten or more counts support this clonotype. This chain joins TRBV24-1 and TRBJ2-1; 10 nucleotides line up with TRBD2. This CDR3 is 15 amino acids long. CDR1 is KGHDR and CDR2 is SFDVKD in the germline V gene. J lost 5 bases, V lost 7 bases, and 7 bases had no gene match. CDR3: CATRRTSGADNEQFF. CDR3 in DNA: TGTGCCACCAGGAGAACTAGCGGGGCGGACAATGAGCAGTTCTTC.

This clonotype was picked up many times. The chain couples TRBV7-2 to TRBJ2-1; 7 bases fit TRBD2. The CDR3 has 15 amino acids. V shed 0 bases, J shed 4 bases, and the junction held 3 bases outside the gene matches. CDR1 is SGHTA, CDR2 FQGNSA, per germline. Here the CDR3 reads CASSLALAEYNEQFF. The CDR3 bases are TGTGCCAGCAGCTTAGCCCTAGCGGAGTACAATGAGCAGTTCTTC.

This clonotype was seen many times. The chain is built from TRBV29-1 and TRBJ2-7; maybe TRBD1 (7 bases). Trimming cost V 0 bases and J 0 bases, with 15 bases left between them. The CDR3 extends over 16 amino acids. Germline values: CDR1 SQVTM, CDR2 ANQGSEA. In nucleotides, the CDR3 is TGCAGCGTTGAAGATGGGAGGACAGGAGACTCCTACGAGCAGTACTTC. Translation: CSVEDGRTGDSYEQYF.

This clonotype was found many times. The chain is built from TRBV3-1 and TRBJ2-7, with TRBD1 as a possible D gene (5 bases). CDR1 LGHDT and CDR2 YNNKEL come from the germline V gene (reference sequence). The CDR3 is made up of 14 amino acids. V was cut by 4 bases and J by 5 bases, with 15 bases left in between. The CDR3 spells CASSRTGSSHEQYF. The CDR3 bases are TGTGCCAGCAGCCGCACAGGTTCAAGCCACGAGCAGTACTTC.

This clonotype was observed a few times. The V call is TRBV28, the J call TRBJ2-2, with a weak D call TRBD1 (5 bases). The V and J ends lost 3 bases and 5 bases respectively, with 7 bases between them. The CDR3 spans 13 residues. From germline, CDR1 is MDHEN and CDR2 SYDVKM. The CDR3 here is CASSFPGTGELFF. The CDR3 DNA reads TGTGCCAGCAGTTTCCCAGGGACCGGGGAGCTGTTTTTT. The complete variable domain, with remaining parts taken from reference TRBV28 and TRBJ2-2, reads DVKVTQSSRYLVKRTGEKVFLECVQDMDHENMFWYRQDPGLGLRLIYFSYDVKMKEKGDIPEGYSVSREKKERFSLILESASTNQTSMYLCASSFPGTGELFFGEGSRLTVL.

Details on this clonotype: Its ends do not fully match the called genes, so a read error is possible. This chain uses TRBV5-1 with TRBJ2-1; D not certain. The CDR3 has 16 amino acids. Germline V gene lookup returns CDR1 SGHRS and CDR2 YFSETQ. CDR3 DNA sequence: TGCGCCAGCAGCTTGGACGGATCCAGGTCCTGCAATGAGCACTTCTTC. Its translation is CASSLDGSRSCNEHFF.

This clonotype was observed many times. V and J are TRBV7-9 and TRBJ2-1, with D perhaps matching TRBD1 (5 bases). The ends were cut back, 1 base at V and 6 bases at J, with 13 bases in the middle. CDR3 size: 15 residues. Germline loops: CDR1 SEHNR, CDR2 FQNEAQ (reference sequence). CDR3 bases: TGTGCCAGCAGCTTAGTCCCAGGGTGGGGCAATGAGCAGTTCTTC. This sequence encodes CASSLVPGWGNEQFF. Filled out from reference TRBV7-9 and TRBJ2-1, the complete variable domain reads DTGVSQNPRHKITKRGQNVTFRCDPISEHNRLYWYRQTLGQGPEFLTYFQNEAQLEKSRLLSDRFSAERPKGSFSTLEIQRTEQGDSAMYLCASSLVPGWGNEQFFGPGTRLTVL.

This clonotype was observed at least ten times. The chain links TRBV29-1 to TRBJ2-3; no clear D gene. CDR1 SQVTM and CDR2 ANQGSEA come from the germline V gene. This CDR3 spans 12 amino acids. CDR3 sequence (DNA): TGCAGTAGATTGAGGACCACAGATACGCAGTATTTT. Amino acid sequence: CSRLRTTDTQYF.